This T cell receptor beta chain was obtained from a study of T-cell reconstitution after alpha-beta-depleted transplantation in children. The sample holds many counts of this clonotype. J gave up 6 bases and V 0 bases, and 8 bases lay outside the gene matches. There are 15 residues in the CDR3. The germline CDR1 and CDR2 sequences are DFQATT and SNEGSKA (reference sequence). During its preparation, the TCRbeta library received unique molecular identifiers. TCRdb re-analysed the PCR reads in MiXCR, keeping a single row per CDR3 protein. The table records about 690,000 distinct CDR3 sequences, 16% of them present only once.

The chain recombines TRBV20-1 with TRBJ1-5; 7 nucleotides align to TRBD1. The specimen was PBMCs from the stem cell graft donor, collected from the stem cell graft. This sequence originates from a human donor who donated a stem cell graft to a child with acute myeloid leukemia. The CDR3 DNA is TGCAGTGCTAGAGATCAGGCAGGGGGTGGTCAGCCCCAGCATTTT. It translates to CSARDQAGGGQPQHF.